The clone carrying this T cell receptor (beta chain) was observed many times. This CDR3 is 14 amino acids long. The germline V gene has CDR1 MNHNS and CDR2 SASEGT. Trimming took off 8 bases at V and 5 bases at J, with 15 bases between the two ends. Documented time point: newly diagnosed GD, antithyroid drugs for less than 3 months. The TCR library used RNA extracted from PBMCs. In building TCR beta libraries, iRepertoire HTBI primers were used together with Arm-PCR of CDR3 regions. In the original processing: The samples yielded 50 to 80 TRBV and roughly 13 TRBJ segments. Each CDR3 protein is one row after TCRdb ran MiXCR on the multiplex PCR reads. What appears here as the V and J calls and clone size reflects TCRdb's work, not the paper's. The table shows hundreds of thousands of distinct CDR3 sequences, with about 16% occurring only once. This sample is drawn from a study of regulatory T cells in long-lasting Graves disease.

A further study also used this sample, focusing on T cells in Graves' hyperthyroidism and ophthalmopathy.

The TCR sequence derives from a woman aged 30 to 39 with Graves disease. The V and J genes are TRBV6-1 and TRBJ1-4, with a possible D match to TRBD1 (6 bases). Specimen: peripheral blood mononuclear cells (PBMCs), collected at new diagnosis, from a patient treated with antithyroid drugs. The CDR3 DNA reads TGTGCCAGCGCTCTCGGGGGGGCCAATGAAAAACTGTTTTTT. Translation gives CASALGGANEKLFF.